These 27 T cell receptor beta chains were all obtained from the same sample, sequenced in a study of T cell repertoires in cytomegalovirus infection. Each CDR3 protein gets one entry after TCRdb re-called the reads with MiXCR. This sample has approximately 500,000 distinct CDR3 sequences, with 25% to 35% found just once. Their antigen targets remain unknown. Sequenced material: cultured PBMCs, taken from culture after CMV antigen stimulation. Receptors originate from a human donor in good health (CMV status not recorded). Some clones in this sample may be carry-over from other donors' samples.

The chain is built from TRBV9 and TRBJ2-2; TRBD2 might be the D (5 bases). CDR3 length equals 15 residues. Germline assignment: CDR1 SGDLS and CDR2 YYNGEE. V lost 0 bases and J 1 base, leaving 7 bases between the germline ends. DNA for the CDR3: TGTGCCAGCAGCGTAGCTAGCTGGAACACCGGGGAGCTGTTTTTT. It is translated as CASSVASWNTGELFF.

This clonotype was seen only a few times. The rearrangement uses TRBV7-2 and TRBJ2-2; TRBD2 agrees at 9 bases. The germline V gene has CDR1 SGHTA and CDR2 FQGNSA. CDR3 size: 19 residues. The V segment lost 5 bases and the J segment 6 bases; nucleotides outside the gene matches: 19. CDR3 in DNA: TGTGCCAGCAGCCTCCGACAGGGTCTTAGCGGGAGTAACGCCGGGGAGCTGTTTTTT. This sequence encodes CASSLRQGLSGSNAGELFF.

The rearrangement uses TRBV6-4 and TRBJ2-3, with 9 bases identical to TRBD2. Germline lookup yields CDR1 MRHNA and CDR2 SNTAGT. V shed 2 bases, J shed 4 bases, and the junction held 1 base outside the gene matches. The CDR3 is 14 amino acids. The DNA of the CDR3 is TGTGCCAGCAGTGACAGCGGGAGGCCAGATACGCAGTATTTT. It yields the protein CASSDSGRPDTQYF.

This clonotype was detected once. The chain combines TRBV20-1 with TRBJ2-1; TRBD2 might be the D (5 bases). The CDR3 covers 12 residues. V lost 6 bases and J 6 bases, leaving 12 bases between the germline ends. Germline-derived CDR1 and CDR2 are DFQATT and SNEGSKA (reference sequence). CDR3 loop: CSATSGLNEQFF. DNA of the CDR3: TGCAGTGCAACCAGCGGCCTCAATGAGCAGTTCTTC.

Concerning this clonotype: Because the CDR3's place on the DNA is in doubt, the DNA is left out and the CDR3 is given as listed by TCRdb. The rearrangement uses TRBV11-3 and TRBJ1-1. Per the germline V gene, CDR1 is SGHNT and CDR2 is YENEEA. The CDR3 length equals 15 residues, ends included. CDR3 loop: CASSFGSGVNTEAFF.

The rearrangement joins TRBV12-3 or TRBV12-4 to TRBJ2-7; D ambiguous. The germline V and J ends were trimmed by 0 bases and 4 bases, with 16 bases remaining between them. The CDR3 is 16 residues long. The CDR3 protein is CASSLASTSKLYEQYF. The CDR3 DNA sequence: TGTGCCAGCAGTTTAGCCTCCACAAGTAAACTTTACGAGCAGTACTTC.

This chain uses TRBV29-1 with TRBJ2-7, with 8 bases identical to TRBD1. Germline V gene sequence: CDR1 SQVTM, CDR2 ANQGSEA. V gave up 4 bases and J gave up 1 base; unmatched junction bases: 9. The CDR3 has 15 residues. CDR3 sequence (DNA): TGCAGCGTTGTGTTGCAACAGGGGGGATCCTACGAGCAGTACTTC. Protein product: CSVVLQQGGSYEQYF.

This chain links TRBV15 with TRBJ1-2; TRBD1 is a possible D gene (6 bases). The CDR3 runs 15 residues. Germline assignment: CDR1 LNHNV and CDR2 YYDKDF (reference sequence). Trimming cost V 0 bases and J 7 bases, with 15 bases left between them. As DNA, the CDR3 is TGTGCCACCAGCAGAGATAGGGGGTCCCGGGGTGGCTACACCTTC. It yields the protein CATSRDRGSRGGYTF.

V is TRBV7-4 and J is TRBJ2-5; D remains unclear. Trimming took off 3 bases at V and 4 bases at J, with 12 bases between the two ends. This CDR3 region has 14 residues. Per germline, CDR1 SGHVT and CDR2 SQSDAQ. CDR3 amino acids: CASSFFGGRETQYF. In DNA form, the CDR3 reads TGTGCCAGCAGCTTTTTCGGTGGACGAGAGACCCAGTACTTC. The variable domain in full, with the rest retrieved from reference TRBV7-4 and TRBJ2-5, is GAGVSQSPRYKVAKRGRDVALRCDSISGHVTLYWYRQTLGQGSEVLTYSQSDAQRDKSGRPSGRFSAERPERSVSTLKIQRTEQGDSAVYLCASSFFGGRETQYFGPGTRLLVL.

This clonotype was seen a handful of times. The genes are TRBV7-9 and TRBJ1-5; perhaps TRBD1 as D (5 bases). The CDR3 is made up of 14 amino acids. The germline gives CDR1 SEHNR, CDR2 FQNEAQ (reference sequence). V was cut by 5 bases and J by 0 bases, with 8 bases left in between. Here the CDR3 DNA reads TGTGCCAGCAGCCCGACAGTTAGCAATCAGCCCCAGCATTTT. It translates to CASSPTVSNQPQHF.

The V gene is TRBV5-1, the J gene TRBJ2-7; TRBD1 or TRBD2 may be the D gene (5 bases each). The V gene lost 0 bases and the J gene lost 3 bases, with 13 bases spanning the gap. The CDR3 contains 15 residues. Germline V gene lookup returns CDR1 SGHRS and CDR2 YFSETQ. The CDR3 region is CASSLAGPNLYEQYF. CDR3 nucleotide sequence: TGCGCCAGCAGCTTGGCGGGACCCAACCTCTACGAGCAGTACTTC.

This rearrangement joins TRBV7-2 to TRBJ2-5; 9 bases match TRBD2. The germline V gene encodes CDR1 SGHTA and CDR2 FQGNSA. V was clipped by 6 bases and J by 5 bases; unmatched bases: 7. The length of the CDR3 is 14 residues. As DNA, the CDR3 is TGTGCCAGCAGTTATAGCGGGAGTAGGGAGACCCAGTACTTC. Translation: CASSYSGSRETQYF.

This clonotype appeared many times. The CDR3 loop reads CASSLARENEQFF. CDR3 coding DNA: TGTGCCAGCAGCTTGGCCAGGGAGAATGAGCAGTTCTTC. The chain uses TRBV5-5 and TRBJ2-1; D is possibly TRBD1 or TRBD2 (5 bases each). Trimming took off 0 bases at V and 7 bases at J, with 8 bases between the two ends. The CDR3 covers 13 residues. The germline V gene has CDR1 SGHKS and CDR2 YYEKEE (reference sequence).

V and J are TRBV28 and TRBJ1-2; maybe TRBD1 (6 bases). This CDR3 spans 17 amino acids. Germline-derived CDR1 and CDR2 are MDHEN and SYDVKM. The V and J ends lost 8 bases and 0 bases respectively, with 22 bases between them. The CDR3: CASADDLGQSTNYGYTF. The CDR3 bases are TGTGCCAGCGCAGACGACTTGGGACAAAGCACTAACTATGGCTACACCTTC.

With regard to this clonotype: Possible read error: a much larger clone is one base away. The J gene is TRBJ2-7, the V gene TRBV19; the match to TRBD2 covers 10 bases. The CDR3 runs 17 residues. Germline V CDR1 and CDR2: LNHDA, SQIVND (reference sequence). Here the CDR3 reads CASSIEGSRTSGYEEYF. For the CDR3, the DNA is TGTGCCAGTAGTATAGAAGGGTCCAGGACTAGCGGTTACGAGGAGTACTTC.

The rearrangement uses TRBV6-1 and TRBJ1-5; D gene unclear. The CDR3 is 16 amino acids. From germline, CDR1 is MNHNS and CDR2 SASEGT. The V end was cut by 6 bases, the J end by 0 bases, with 15 bases between. CDR3 loop: CASSHPSGYSNQPQHF. Written as DNA, the CDR3 is TGTGCCAGCAGCCATCCTTCAGGATATAGCAATCAGCCCCAGCATTTT.

The rearrangement uses TRBV19 and TRBJ2-1; 9 bases are shared with TRBD2. The CDR3 is 16 residues long. J lost 4 bases, V lost 6 bases, and 10 bases had no gene match. Germline V lookup: CDR1 LNHDA, CDR2 SQIVND (reference sequence). CDR3 nucleotides: TGTGCCAGTAGCTCAAAGGGACTAGCAATTTACAATGAGCAGTTCTTC. Protein: CASSSKGLAIYNEQFF.

CDR3 region: CASSLISREQETQYF. The CDR3 nucleotides read TGCGCCAGCAGCTTGATCTCGCGGGAACAAGAGACCCAGTACTTC. This rearrangement joins TRBV5-1 to TRBJ2-5, with a weak D call TRBD2 (6 bases). This CDR3 spans 15 amino acids. The germline V and J ends were trimmed by 1 base and 2 bases, with 12 bases remaining between them. Germline V gene lookup returns CDR1 SGHRS and CDR2 YFSETQ.

This clonotype occurred a few times. V usage is TRBV7-2 and J usage is TRBJ2-5; tentatively, D is TRBD1 or TRBD2 (5 bases each). V shed 1 base and J shed 5 bases, with 20 bases lying between them. CDR3 length equals 17 residues. The germline V gene has CDR1 SGHTA and CDR2 FQGNSA. This chain's CDR3 is CASSLDGAHWRWETQYF. For the CDR3, the DNA is TGTGCCAGCAGCTTAGATGGGGCACATTGGAGGTGGGAGACCCAGTACTTC.

This chain links TRBV19 with TRBJ2-1, with a possible D match to TRBD2 (6 bases). The V gene's germline CDR1 is LNHDA and CDR2 SQIVND (reference sequence). V was cut by 6 bases and J by 7 bases, with 13 bases left in between. The CDR3 contains 13 residues. The CDR3 DNA reads TGTGCCAGTAGCGTGGGAGCGGGTAATGAGCAGTTCTTC. It is translated as CASSVGAGNEQFF.

V is TRBV4-3 and J is TRBJ2-5; possibly TRBD2 for D (7 bases). The CDR3 consists of 14 residues. Germline V gene data show CDR1 as LGHNA and CDR2 as YSLEER. The V end was cut by 3 bases, the J end by 7 bases, with 15 bases between. This CDR3 is CASSQDQGGVTQYF. The CDR3 DNA sequence: TGCGCCAGCAGCCAGGATCAAGGGGGGGTGACCCAGTACTTC.

The chain has TRBV5-1 and TRBJ2-1; 7 positions match TRBD1. The length of the CDR3 is 16 residues. Germline V gives CDR1 SGHRS, CDR2 YFSETQ. V gave up 6 bases and J gave up 1 base; unmatched junction bases: 10. The CDR3 spells CASNPGTAASYNEQFF. CDR3 in DNA: TGCGCCAGCAACCCCGGGACAGCGGCGTCCTACAATGAGCAGTTCTTC.

This clonotype turned up a few times. The gene calls are TRBV10-3 and TRBJ2-1; D is perhaps TRBD2 (6 bases). Germline CDR1 and CDR2: ENHRY and SYGVKD. The CDR3 runs 15 residues. V lost 3 bases and J 10 bases, leaving 19 bases between the germline ends. The CDR3 region has the DNA TGTGCCATCAGTGACCAACCCGGGAGAGTTTCGGAGCAGTTCTTC. Protein: CAISDQPGRVSEQFF.

This clonotype turned up a few times. The V gene is TRBV7-2, the J gene TRBJ2-4; 7 bases agree with TRBD1. V trimming: 5 bases; J trimming: 8 bases; junction bases outside the gene matches: 3. The CDR3 is 12 amino acids. The V gene's germline CDR1 is SGHTA and CDR2 FQGNSA. The CDR3 DNA follows: TGTGCCAGCAGCATGACAGGGTACATTCAGTACTTC. Translated: CASSMTGYIQYF.

By frequency in the sample, this clonotype is medium-sized. The V and J genes are TRBV7-2 and TRBJ2-7; tentatively, D is TRBD2 (6 bases). The CDR3 extends over 13 amino acids. Germline CDR1 is SGHTA and CDR2 is FQGNSA. V gave up 0 bases and J gave up 5 bases, with 8 bases separating them. The CDR3 sequence: CASSLAGSHEQYF. Here the CDR3 DNA reads TGTGCCAGCAGCTTAGCCGGGAGCCACGAGCAGTACTTC.

Worth noting for this clonotype: Being one base from a much bigger clone, this may be a read error. J is TRBJ1-1 and V is TRBV7-2; 7 bases match TRBD1. This CDR3 region has 14 residues. Germline lookup yields CDR1 SGHTA and CDR2 FQGNSA. V lost 4 bases and J lost 6; bases outside the gene matches: 8. Here the CDR3 DNA reads TGTGCCAGCAGCTACAGGGGCTACGGGGCTGAAGCTTTCTTT. Translated: CASSYRGYGAEAFF.

V is TRBV18 and J is TRBJ1-6; 10 nucleotides line up with TRBD1. The germline V gene has CDR1 KGHSH and CDR2 LQKENI. The CDR3 is 16 residues long. V gave up 4 bases and J gave up 7 bases; unmatched junction bases: 7. CDR3 protein: CASSRTEGQGNSPLHF. CDR3 coding DNA: TGTGCCAGCTCACGCACAGAGGGACAGGGGAATTCACCCCTCCACTTT.